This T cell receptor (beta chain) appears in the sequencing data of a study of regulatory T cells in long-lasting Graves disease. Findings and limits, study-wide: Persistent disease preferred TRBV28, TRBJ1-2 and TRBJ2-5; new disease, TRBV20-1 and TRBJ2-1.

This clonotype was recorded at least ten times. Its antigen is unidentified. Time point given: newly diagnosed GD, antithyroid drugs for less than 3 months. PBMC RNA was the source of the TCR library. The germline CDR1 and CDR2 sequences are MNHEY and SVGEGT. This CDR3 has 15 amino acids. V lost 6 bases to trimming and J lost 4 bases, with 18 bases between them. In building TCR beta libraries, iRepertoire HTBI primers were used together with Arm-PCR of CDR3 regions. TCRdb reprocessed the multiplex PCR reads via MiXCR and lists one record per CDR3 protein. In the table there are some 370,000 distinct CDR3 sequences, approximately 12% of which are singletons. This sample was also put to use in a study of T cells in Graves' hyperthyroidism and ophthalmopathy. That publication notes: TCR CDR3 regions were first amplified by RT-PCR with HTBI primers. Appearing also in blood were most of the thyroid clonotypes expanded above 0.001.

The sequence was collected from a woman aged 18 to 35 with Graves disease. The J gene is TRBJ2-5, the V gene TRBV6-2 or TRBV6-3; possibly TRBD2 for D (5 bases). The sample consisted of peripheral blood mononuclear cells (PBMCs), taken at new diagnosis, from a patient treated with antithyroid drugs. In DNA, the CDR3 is TGTGCCAGCAGGCCCGGAGCGGCCCGGGGAGAGACCCAGTACTTC. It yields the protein CASRPGAARGETQYF.